This T cell receptor beta chain was profiled in a study of blood T cells in healthy people across ages. Comment on this clonotype: Its matching antigen is unknown.

The CDR3 has 17 amino acids. V lost 3 bases and J lost 0, with 15 bases in between. Per the germline V gene, CDR1 is MDHEN and CDR2 is SYDVKM. The people who gave samples were healthy Caucasians from Russia, aged roughly 6 to 100. Study observations and caveats: With donor CMV status unknown, expanded clonotype changes were possibly confounded. More naive CD4+ cells and higher diversity were found in long-lived than in aged donors. Age advanced and TCR beta diversity per million T cells fell, roughly linearly.

It was with a sample-barcoded 5' primer and a J-beta primer mix that a second PCR of roughly 6 to 12 cycles was run. TCRdb redid the calling of the 5' RACE reads with MiXCR, one entry per CDR3 protein. Here the sample spans roughly 1,800,000 distinct CDR3 sequences, just under 50% being singletons. Sequencing was done on a sample of blood. The chain joins TRBV28 to TRBJ2-4; possible D gene TRBD2, 6 bases. The sequence was collected from a middle-aged woman in good health. CDR3 coding DNA: TGTGCCAGCAGTTTGCGGGGCGGTGGATTAGCCAAAAACATTCAGTACTTC. It translates to CASSLRGGGLAKNIQYF. The full variable domain, its missing parts supplied by reference TRBV28 and TRBJ2-4, is DVKVTQSSRYLVKRTGEKVFLECVQDMDHENMFWYRQDPGLGLRLIYFSYDVKMKEKGDIPEGYSVSREKKERFSLILESASTNQTSMYLCASSLRGGGLAKNIQYFGAGTRLSVL.